This T cell receptor beta chain is from a study of beta chain features in type 1 diabetes. General study findings and limits: Moderate but significant shortening of TCRB CDR3s was recorded in all four CD4+ subsets from Type 1 diabetes patients.

With 3 bases clipped from V and 7 bases from J, the junction kept 6 bases outside the gene matches. Germline V gene sequence: CDR1 MDHEN, CDR2 SYDVKM. The CDR3 covers 15 residues. The study reverse transcribed the entire isolated RNA, so it sequenced expressed TCRB transcripts. Measured with immunoSEQ multiplex PCR; TCRdb has only the in-frame clones, and not every one. The sample carries 500,000 to 700,000 clones, 15% recorded once. This clone was observed a handful of times. Antigen: not known. This rearrangement joins TRBV28 to TRBJ1-4; 9 bases agree with TRBD1. The sequencing input was naive CD4+ T cells from blood. The TCR originated in a man aged 18 to 30 in good health. The CDR3 DNA is TGTGCCAGCAGTTTTTATAGGGACAGGGCTGAAAAACTGTTTTTT. Translated, it gives CASSFYRDRAEKLFF.